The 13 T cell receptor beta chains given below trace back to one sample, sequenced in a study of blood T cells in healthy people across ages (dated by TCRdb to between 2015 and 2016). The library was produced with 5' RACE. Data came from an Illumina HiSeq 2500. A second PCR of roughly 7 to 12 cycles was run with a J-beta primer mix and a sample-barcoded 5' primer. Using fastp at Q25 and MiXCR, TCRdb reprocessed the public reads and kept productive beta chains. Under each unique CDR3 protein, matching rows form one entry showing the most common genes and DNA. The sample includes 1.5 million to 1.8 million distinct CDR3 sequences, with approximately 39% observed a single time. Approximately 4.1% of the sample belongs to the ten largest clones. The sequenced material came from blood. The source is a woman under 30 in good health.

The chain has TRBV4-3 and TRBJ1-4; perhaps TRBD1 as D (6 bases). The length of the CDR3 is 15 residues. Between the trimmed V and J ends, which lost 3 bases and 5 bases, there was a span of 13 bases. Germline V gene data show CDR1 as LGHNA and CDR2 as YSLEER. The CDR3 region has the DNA TGCGCCAGCAGCCAGTTGGGACAAGGAAATGAAAAACTGTTTTTT. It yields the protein CASSQLGQGNEKLFF.

The CDR3 DNA is TGTGCCAGCAGCTTAGGAGTCGGGACTTTCTACAATGAGCAGTTCTTC. As protein: CASSLGVGTFYNEQFF. The genes are TRBV7-8 and TRBJ2-1; TRBD2 is a possible D gene (6 bases). CDR3 length equals 16 residues. Germline V gives CDR1 SGHVS, CDR2 FQNEAQ. V was clipped by 1 base and J by 3 bases, with 13 bases between them. The whole variable domain, filled in from reference TRBV7-8 and TRBJ2-1, reads GAGVSQSPRYKVAKRGQDVALRCDPISGHVSLFWYQQALGQGPEFLTYFQNEAQLDKSGLPSDRFFAERPEGSVSTLKIQRTQQEDSAVYLCASSLGVGTFYNEQFFGPGTRLTVL.

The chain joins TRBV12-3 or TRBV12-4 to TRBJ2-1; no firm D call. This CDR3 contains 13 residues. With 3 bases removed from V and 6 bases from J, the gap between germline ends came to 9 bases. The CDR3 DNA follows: TGTGCCAGCAGTTTTGTTAGCTCCAATGAGCAGTTCTTC. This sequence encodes CASSFVSSNEQFF.

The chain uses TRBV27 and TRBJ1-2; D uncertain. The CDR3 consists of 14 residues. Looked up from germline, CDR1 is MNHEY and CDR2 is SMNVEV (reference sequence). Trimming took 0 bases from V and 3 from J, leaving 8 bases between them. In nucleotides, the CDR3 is TGTGCCAGCAGTTTATCAGGGAGTTACTATGGCTACACCTTC. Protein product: CASSLSGSYYGYTF.

The CDR3 nucleotides are TGTGCCAGCACCGATCAGGTTCGGGGCAGCACAGATACGCAGTATTTT. Its translation is CASTDQVRGSTDTQYF. This chain joins TRBV7-2 and TRBJ2-3, with D possibly called TRBD1 or TRBD2 (5 bases each). Germline-derived CDR1 and CDR2 are SGHTA and FQGNSA. Trimming left V 7 bases short and J 0 bases short, with 17 bases between. The CDR3 has 16 residues.

The CDR3 region is CASSTIPYEQYF. CDR3 in DNA: TGTGCCAGCAGCACCATACCCTACGAGCAGTACTTC. The chain is built from TRBV25-1 and TRBJ2-7; D remains ambiguous. Trimming cost V 6 bases and J 2 bases, with 8 bases left between them. The germline gives CDR1 MGHDK, CDR2 SYGVNS. This CDR3 spans 12 amino acids.

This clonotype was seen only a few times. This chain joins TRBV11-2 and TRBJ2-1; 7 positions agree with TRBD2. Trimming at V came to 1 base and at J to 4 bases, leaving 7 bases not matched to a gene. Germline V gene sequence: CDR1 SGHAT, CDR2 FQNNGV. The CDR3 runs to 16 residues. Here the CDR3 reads CASSLVPGAGYNEQFF. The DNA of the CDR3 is TGTGCCAGCAGCTTAGTGCCGGGAGCGGGGTACAATGAGCAGTTCTTC.

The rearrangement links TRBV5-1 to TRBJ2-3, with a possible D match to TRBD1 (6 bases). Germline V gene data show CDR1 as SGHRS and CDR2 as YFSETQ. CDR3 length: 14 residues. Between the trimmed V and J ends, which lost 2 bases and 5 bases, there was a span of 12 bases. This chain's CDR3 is CASSFQGFGDTQYF. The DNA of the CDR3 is TGCGCCAGCAGCTTCCAGGGGTTCGGAGATACGCAGTATTTT.

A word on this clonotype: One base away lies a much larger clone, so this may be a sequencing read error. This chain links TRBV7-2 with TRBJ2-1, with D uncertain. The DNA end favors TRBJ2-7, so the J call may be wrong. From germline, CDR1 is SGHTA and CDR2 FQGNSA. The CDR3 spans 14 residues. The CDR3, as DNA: TGTGCCAGCAGCTTATACAGCTCCTACAATAAGCAGTACTTC. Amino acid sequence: CASSLYSSYNKQYF.

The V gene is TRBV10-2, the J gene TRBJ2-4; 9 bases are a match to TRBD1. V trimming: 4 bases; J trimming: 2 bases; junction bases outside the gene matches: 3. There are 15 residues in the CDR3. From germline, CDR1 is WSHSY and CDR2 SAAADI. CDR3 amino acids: CASSGTGAPKNIQYF. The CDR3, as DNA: TGCGCCAGCAGTGGGACAGGGGCGCCCAAAAACATTCAGTACTTC.

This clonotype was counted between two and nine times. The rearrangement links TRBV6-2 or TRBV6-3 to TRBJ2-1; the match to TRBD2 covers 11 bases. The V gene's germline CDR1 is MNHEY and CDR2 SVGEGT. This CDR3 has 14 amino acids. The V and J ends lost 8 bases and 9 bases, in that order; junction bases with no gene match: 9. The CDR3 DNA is TGTGCCAGCTACCGCCTAGCGGGGGGCGGTGAGCAGTTCTTC. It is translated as CASYRLAGGGEQFF.

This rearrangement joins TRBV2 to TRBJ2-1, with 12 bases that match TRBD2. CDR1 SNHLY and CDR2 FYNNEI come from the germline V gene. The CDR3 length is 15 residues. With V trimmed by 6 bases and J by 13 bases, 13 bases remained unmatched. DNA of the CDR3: TGTGCCAGCAGGATACTAGCGGGAGGCGCAGAGACCCAGTTCTTC. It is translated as CASRILAGGAETQFF.

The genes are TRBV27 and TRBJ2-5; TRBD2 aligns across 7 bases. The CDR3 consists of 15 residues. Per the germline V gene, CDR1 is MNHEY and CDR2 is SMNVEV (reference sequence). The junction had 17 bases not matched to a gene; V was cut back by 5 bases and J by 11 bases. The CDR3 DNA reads TGTGCCAGCAGTCCTGGGACCAGCGGGAAATACGTGCAGTACTTC. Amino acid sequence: CASSPGTSGKYVQYF.